These 24 T cell receptor beta chains were all obtained from the same sample, sequenced in a study of blood T cell repertoires in COVID-19. The method was immunoSEQ multiplex PCR; TCRdb's version includes in-frame clones alone and lacks a portion of them. Here the sample spans approximately 330,000 clones, approximately 90% being singletons. The sample taken for sequencing was peripheral blood. These receptors all stem from a woman between 45 and 65 years old with active or convalescent COVID-19.

V usage is TRBV19 and J usage is TRBJ1-5; no clear D. Germline CDR1 LNHDA, CDR2 SQIVND (reference sequence). Trimming took off 5 bases at V and 5 bases at J, with 22 bases between the two ends. The CDR3 totals 17 residues. The CDR3 DNA reads TGTGCCAGTAGTTTTGACCGCCGGGGAGGAAGTCATCAGCCCCAGCATTTT. The encoded protein is CASSFDRRGGSHQPQHF. Full variable domain (missing parts from reference TRBV19 and TRBJ1-5): DGGITQSPKYLFRKEGQNVTLSCEQNLNHDAMYWYRQDPGQGLRLIYYSQIVNDFQKGDIAEGYSVSREKKESFPLTVTSAQKNPTAFYLCASSFDRRGGSHQPQHFGDGTRLSIL.

The gene calls are TRBV30 and TRBJ1-4, with 12 positions matching TRBD1. Germline V gene lookup returns CDR1 GTSNPN and CDR2 SVGIG (reference sequence). CDR3 length equals 16 residues. V shed 4 bases and J 7 bases; nucleotides not matched to a gene: 10. Here the CDR3 reads CAWTGGTGGRGEKLFF. The DNA of the CDR3 is TGTGCCTGGACCGGGGGGACAGGGGGCAGAGGTGAAAAACTGTTTTTT.

V and J are TRBV4-2 and TRBJ1-1; no reliable D call. This CDR3 has 14 amino acids. The germline V gene has CDR1 LGHNA and CDR2 YNFKEQ. The V end was cut by 0 bases, the J end by 0 bases, with 5 bases between. CDR3 sequence: CASSQDYMNTEAFF. Here the CDR3 DNA reads TGTGCCAGCAGCCAAGATTACATGAACACTGAAGCTTTCTTT.

This clone was observed once. The J gene is TRBJ2-1, the V gene TRBV19; D possibly corresponds to TRBD1 (5 bases). V gave up 4 bases and J gave up 4 bases, with 14 bases separating them. The germline V gene encodes CDR1 LNHDA and CDR2 SQIVND (reference sequence). The CDR3 loop spans 15 amino acids. The CDR3 DNA reads TGTGCCAGTAGTAAGGACACCTCGCTATACAATGAGCAGTTCTTC. Protein: CASSKDTSLYNEQFF.

The chain has TRBV24-1 and TRBJ2-7; D gene uncertain. The CDR3 extends over 11 amino acids. V gave up 3 bases and J gave up 5 bases, with 4 bases separating them. The germline V gene has CDR1 KGHDR and CDR2 SFDVKD. Written as DNA, the CDR3 is TGTGCCACCAGTGATCGGGACGAGCAGTACTTC. This translates into CATSDRDEQYF.

V is TRBV5-5 and J is TRBJ2-7, with TRBD2 as a possible D gene (6 bases). CDR3 length: 17 amino acids. CDR1 is SGHKS, CDR2 YYEKEE, per germline (reference sequence). V dropped 0 bases and J dropped 4 bases, with 20 bases sitting between them. CDR3 nucleotides: TGTGCCAGCAGCTTGGATGTCGGCAGCGGGCGGACGTACGAGCAGTACTTC. Encoded protein: CASSLDVGSGRTYEQYF.

This clone was observed a single time. Written as DNA, the CDR3 is TGTGCCAGCAGTTACCGAATTACAGGGGTTCAAGAGCAGTACTTC. Translation: CASSYRITGVQEQYF. V gene TRBV6-6 combines with J gene TRBJ2-7; 7 nucleotides align to TRBD1. CDR1 and CDR2 (germline): MNHNY, SVGAGI (reference sequence). The CDR3 is 15 residues long. The junction had 11 bases not matched to a gene; V was cut back by 2 bases and J by 7 bases.

V and J are TRBV6-2 or TRBV6-3 and TRBJ1-2; 10 nucleotides match TRBD1. The CDR3 spans 16 residues. CDR1 MNHEY and CDR2 SVGEGT come from the germline V gene. V lost 4 bases to trimming and J lost 4 bases; unmatched junction nucleotides: 9. The CDR3 bases are TGTGCCAGCAGTTCCCCGACGGGACAGGGGCTCTATGGCTACACCTTC. Translated: CASSSPTGQGLYGYTF.

The chain carries TRBV29-1 and TRBJ2-7; possible D gene TRBD2, 6 bases. The CDR3 runs to 12 residues. Deletions cut 7 bases from V and 4 bases from J, with 14 bases between. The germline CDR1 and CDR2 sequences are SQVTM and ANQGSEA. The chain's CDR3 is CSAGGGEYEQYF. CDR3 DNA: TGCAGCGCCGGAGGAGGGGAGTACGAGCAGTACTTC.

This clone was seen a handful of times. At the DNA level, this CDR3 is encoded by other sequences in the same sample as well. V and J are TRBV7-9 and TRBJ1-5; D is uncertain. The CDR3 extends over 13 amino acids. Germline V lookup: CDR1 SEHNR, CDR2 FQNEAQ (reference sequence). V dropped 5 bases and J dropped 2 bases, with 7 bases sitting between them. CDR3 DNA: TGTGCCAGCAGCCAGGAAGGCAATCAGCCCCAGCATTTT. It yields the protein CASSQEGNQPQHF.

The CDR3 DNA reads as TGTGCCAGCAGCGTAACGTCGAGGGATGGATACACAGATACGCAGTATTTT. Its translation: CASSVTSRDGYTDTQYF. This chain connects TRBV9 to TRBJ2-3, with a tentative D call TRBD2 (5 bases). Germline V CDR1 and CDR2: SGDLS, YYNGEE. The CDR3 length is 17 residues. Trimming pared 1 base from V and 2 bases from J, leaving 17 bases between.

The rearrangement joins TRBV3-1 (or the pseudogene TRBV3-2) to TRBJ2-1; 8 bases match TRBD1. The CDR3 is 17 residues long. V lost 10 bases, J lost 8 bases, and 22 bases stayed unmatched. The V gene's germline CDR1 is LGHDT and CDR2 YNNKEL (reference sequence). CDR3 nucleotides: TGTGCCAAACTAACGGGCAATCCGGGACAGGCGGTGGATGAGCAGTTCTTC. Encoded protein: CAKLTGNPGQAVDEQFF.

The chain has TRBV4-1 and TRBJ1-5, with D maybe TRBD1 (6 bases). This CDR3 contains 15 residues. The V end lost 4 bases, the J end lost 3 bases, and 13 bases lay between the germline ends. Germline loops: CDR1 MGHRA, CDR2 YSYEKL. CDR3 sequence: CASSPGGALNQPQHF. The CDR3 nucleotides read TGCGCCAGCAGCCCTGGGGGGGCCCTCAATCAGCCCCAGCATTTT.

The chain employs TRBV5-1 and TRBJ2-2, with 12 bases aligning to TRBD2. Germline loops: CDR1 SGHRS, CDR2 YFSETQ. V shed 4 bases and J 5 bases; nucleotides not matched to a gene: 9. This CDR3 comprises 17 residues. The CDR3 DNA follows: TGCGCCAGCAGCCCACTGACTAGCGGGAGAGGTACCGGGGAGCTGTTTTTT. This encodes CASSPLTSGRGTGELFF.

The chain has TRBV11-3 and TRBJ1-3; the D is unclear. V lost 0 bases, J lost 2 bases, and 8 bases lay in between. CDR1 SGHNT and CDR2 YENEEA come from the germline V gene. The CDR3 consists of 15 residues. CDR3: CASSLETLPGNTIYF. In DNA form, the CDR3 reads TGTGCCAGCAGCTTAGAGACTCTACCTGGAAACACCATATATTTT.

The chain has TRBV21-1 and TRBJ2-3; the table's D call, TRBD1, has no DNA check behind it. TRBV21-1 has pseudogene status. This CDR3 is built from 17 residues. CDR3: CASSAWGQGYWPDTQYF. As DNA, the CDR3 is TGTGCCAGCAGCGCATGGGGACAGGGCTATTGGCCAGATACGCAGTATTTT.

This clone was counted between two and nine times. The gene calls are TRBV7-3 and TRBJ2-1, with 11 positions matching TRBD2. The CDR3 runs to 17 residues. The ends lost 2 bases at V and 4 bases at J; junction bases unmatched: 7. Germline V gene sequence: CDR1 SGHTA, CDR2 FQGTGA. The CDR3: CASSLSLAGGIYNEQFF. In DNA form, the CDR3 reads TGTGCCAGCAGCTTATCTCTAGCGGGAGGAATTTACAATGAGCAGTTCTTC.

The chain combines TRBV6-1 with TRBJ2-2, with D perhaps TRBD2 (6 bases). CDR1 is MNHNS, CDR2 SASEGT, per germline. The CDR3 covers 15 residues. V was trimmed by 3 bases and J by 4 bases, leaving 12 bases between them. Written as DNA, the CDR3 is TGTGCCAGCAGTGAGGAGGGACTCGGCACCGGGGAGCTGTTTTTT. Translation gives CASSEEGLGTGELFF.

This chain joins TRBV6-2 or TRBV6-3 and TRBJ2-7; D perhaps matches TRBD1 (7 bases). This CDR3 region has 16 residues. CDR1 MNHEY and CDR2 SVGEGT come from the germline V gene. Trimming removed 0 bases from V and 4 bases from J, with 16 bases in between. CDR3 bases: TGTGCCAGCAGTTACTCGAAGCGTGCAGGGGGGTACGAGCAGTACTTC. Amino acid sequence: CASSYSKRAGGYEQYF.

This clone appeared a single time. The chain couples TRBV28 to TRBJ1-1; possibly TRBD1 for D (6 bases). The ends were cut back, 6 bases at V and 7 bases at J, with 15 bases in the middle. The length of the CDR3 is 13 residues. CDR1 is MDHEN and CDR2 is SYDVKM in the germline V gene. The CDR3 bases are TGTGCCAGCAGGGGACAAGGGCCGTATGAAGCTTTCTTT. This translates into CASRGQGPYEAFF. Supplemented by reference TRBV28 and TRBJ1-1, the full variable domain reads DVKVTQSSRYLVKRTGEKVFLECVQDMDHENMFWYRQDPGLGLRLIYFSYDVKMKEKGDIPEGYSVSREKKERFSLILESASTNQTSMYLCASRGQGPYEAFFGQGTRLTVV.

This clone was seen a handful of times. The CDR3 DNA sequence: TGTGCCGTCGGCGGGTACAATGAGCAGTTCTTC. Translation gives CAVGGYNEQFF. This rearrangement joins TRBV30 to TRBJ2-1; the D gene is possibly TRBD2 (5 bases). This CDR3 spans 11 amino acids. With 8 bases removed from V and 4 bases from J, the gap between germline ends came to 9 bases. Germline CDR1 and CDR2: GTSNPN and SVGIG (reference sequence).

This chain uses TRBV19 with TRBJ2-2, with TRBD2 matching 10 bases. The germline gives CDR1 LNHDA, CDR2 SQIVND (reference sequence). This CDR3 contains 14 residues. V was pared by 7 bases and J by 7 bases, with 6 bases of the junction left unmatched. This CDR3 is CASTGSGGIGELFF. The CDR3 DNA reads as TGTGCCAGTACCGGTAGCGGGGGGATCGGGGAGCTGTTTTTT. The full variable domain, completed using reference TRBV19 and TRBJ2-2, is DGGITQSPKYLFRKEGQNVTLSCEQNLNHDAMYWYRQDPGQGLRLIYYSQIVNDFQKGDIAEGYSVSREKKESFPLTVTSAQKNPTAFYLCASTGSGGIGELFFGEGSRLTVL.

The rearrangement uses TRBV29-1 and TRBJ1-3, with TRBD1 matching 7 bases. Trimming took 5 bases from V and 1 from J; bases not matched to a gene: 5. Germline loops: CDR1 SQVTM, CDR2 ANQGSEA. This CDR3 contains 14 residues. CDR3 in amino acids: CSVLGTESGNTIYF. The CDR3 DNA follows: TGCAGCGTTCTCGGGACAGAATCTGGAAACACCATATATTTT.

This clone has a handful of counts. V and J are TRBV11-2 and TRBJ1-2; TRBD1 aligns across 7 bases. Losses at the gene ends were 6 bases for V and 9 bases for J; bases not matched to a gene: 13. In germline, CDR1 is SGHAT, CDR2 FQNNGV. The CDR3 runs to 14 residues. Written as DNA, the CDR3 is TGTGCCAGCAGTTCCGGGACAGCCCGATGGAGCTACACCTTC. Protein product: CASSSGTARWSYTF.